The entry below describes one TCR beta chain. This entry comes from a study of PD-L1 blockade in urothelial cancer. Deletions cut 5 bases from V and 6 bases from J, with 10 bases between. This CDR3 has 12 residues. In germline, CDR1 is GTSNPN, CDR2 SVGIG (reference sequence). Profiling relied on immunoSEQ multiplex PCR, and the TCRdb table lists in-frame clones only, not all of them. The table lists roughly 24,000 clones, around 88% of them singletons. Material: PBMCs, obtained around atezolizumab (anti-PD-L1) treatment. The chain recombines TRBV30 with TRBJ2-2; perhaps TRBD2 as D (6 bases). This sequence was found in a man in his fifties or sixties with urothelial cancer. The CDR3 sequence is CAWDPGAGELFF. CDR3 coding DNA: TGTGCCTGGGACCCGGGAGCCGGGGAGCTGTTTTTT. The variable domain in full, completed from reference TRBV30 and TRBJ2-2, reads SQTIHQWPATLVQPVGSPLSLECTVEGTSNPNLYWYRQAAGRGLQLLFYSVGIGQISSEVPQNLSASRPQDRQFILSSKKLLLSDSGFYLCAWDPGAGELFFGEGSRLTVL.